Listed below are T cell receptor beta chains from one sample, sequenced in a study of identical twins. TCRdb reprocessed the 5' RACE reads via MiXCR and lists one record per CDR3 protein. The profile shows 1.5 million or so distinct CDR3 sequences, roughly a third of them singletons. Sequenced: cord blood. The receptors here all came from a newborn girl in good health. Each CDR3 is given with its conserved first and last residue. D genes are given only for firm matches. Size tells how often a clone was seen (once, few, many) or the class of an expanded clone, and some rows leave it out.

cdr3_length: 13
j_call: TRBJ2-5
v_call: TRBV9
d_call: .
clone_size: .
cdr3_nt: TGTGCCAGCAGCCCAGTTTTCGGCGGGGAGCAGTACTTC
cdr3_aa: CASSPVFGGEQYF

cdr3_length: 14
j_call: TRBJ2-4
v_call: TRBV5-1
d_call: .
clone_size: .
cdr3_nt: TGCGCCAGCAGCTTGGGGGACAAGAAAAACATTCAGTACTTC
cdr3_aa: CASSLGDKKNIQYF

cdr3_length: 13
j_call: TRBJ2-3
v_call: TRBV20-1
d_call: .
clone_size: .
cdr3_nt: TGCAGTGCTAGCGGACTTAGTCCAGATACGCAGTATTTT
cdr3_aa: CSASGLSPDTQYF

cdr3_length: 11
j_call: TRBJ2-1
v_call: TRBV20-1
d_call: .
clone_size: few
cdr3_nt: TGCAGTGCCCCGGGGGTCGATGAGCAGTTCTTC
cdr3_aa: CSAPGVDEQFF

cdr3_length: 14
j_call: TRBJ1-2
v_call: TRBV7-9
d_call: TRBD1
clone_size: few
cdr3_nt: TGTGCCACCCCTGAAGGACAGGGAGGCTATGGCTACACCTTC
cdr3_aa: CATPEGQGGYGYTF

cdr3_length: 13
j_call: TRBJ1-5
v_call: TRBV4-2
d_call: .
clone_size: .
cdr3_nt: TGTGCCAGCAGCCAAGATTGGCGGCAGCCCCAGCATTTT
cdr3_aa: CASSQDWRQPQHF

cdr3_length: 13
j_call: TRBJ2-1
v_call: TRBV4-2
d_call: .
clone_size: .
cdr3_nt: TGTGCCAGCAGCGGGGGACTCTGCAATGAGCAGTTCTTC
cdr3_aa: CASSGGLCNEQFF

cdr3_length: 15
j_call: TRBJ2-7
v_call: TRBV9
d_call: .
clone_size: few
cdr3_nt: TGTGCCAGCAGCGTAAGCTTGGCGGGCTCCTACGAGCAGTACTTC
cdr3_aa: CASSVSLAGSYEQYF

cdr3_length: 15
j_call: TRBJ1-1
v_call: TRBV13
d_call: TRBD1
clone_size: .
cdr3_nt: TGTGCCAGCAGCCCCGTCGGACAGGGTGGCACTGAAGCTTTCTTT
cdr3_aa: CASSPVGQGGTEAFF

cdr3_length: 10
j_call: TRBJ2-7
v_call: TRBV20-1
d_call: .
clone_size: .
cdr3_nt: TGCAGTGCTCATACCGGGAAGGAGTACTTC
cdr3_aa: CSAHTGKEYF

cdr3_length: 11
j_call: TRBJ2-3
v_call: TRBV6-2/TRBV6-3
d_call: .
clone_size: .
cdr3_nt: TGTGCCAGCAGTTACTCGCGACTTCAGTATTTT
cdr3_aa: CASSYSRLQYF

cdr3_length: 15
j_call: TRBJ1-1
v_call: TRBV12-5
d_call: TRBD1
clone_size: few
cdr3_nt: TGTGCTAGTGGCCCGGAAGGGGGCTTGAACACTGAAGCTTTCTTT
cdr3_aa: CASGPEGGLNTEAFF

cdr3_length: 15
j_call: TRBJ2-7
v_call: TRBV28
d_call: TRBD1
clone_size: .
cdr3_nt: TGTGCCAGCAGGCTCCCCCCGGGACAGGGTCACGAGCAGTACTTC
cdr3_aa: CASRLPPGQGHEQYF

cdr3_length: 13
j_call: TRBJ1-2
v_call: TRBV20-1
d_call: .
clone_size: many
cdr3_nt: TGCAGTGCTAGAGACACAGGTTCATATGGCTACACCTTC
cdr3_aa: CSARDTGSYGYTF

cdr3_length: 19
j_call: TRBJ2-6
v_call: TRBV6-5
d_call: .
clone_size: few
cdr3_nt: TGTGCCAGCAGTTACCGGGCAGCCAAGTGGTTCTCTGGGGCCAACGTCCTGACTTTC
cdr3_aa: CASSYRAAKWFSGANVLTF

cdr3_length: 17
j_call: TRBJ2-7
v_call: TRBV4-1
d_call: TRBD2
clone_size: .
cdr3_nt: TGCGCCAGCAGCCAAGATCGCGGGGCGGGAGGACGGTACGAGCAGTACTTC
cdr3_aa: CASSQDRGAGGRYEQYF

cdr3_length: 15
j_call: TRBJ1-6
v_call: TRBV12-3/TRBV12-4
d_call: .
clone_size: .
cdr3_nt: TGTGCCAGCAGTTTAGAGAGAGCGTATAATTCACCCCTCCACTTT
cdr3_aa: CASSLERAYNSPLHF

cdr3_length: 14
j_call: TRBJ2-7
v_call: TRBV3-1
d_call: .
clone_size: .
cdr3_nt: TGTGCCAGCAGCCGTGGGGCCTCCATCTACGAGCAGTACTTC
cdr3_aa: CASSRGASIYEQYF

cdr3_length: 12
j_call: TRBJ2-4
v_call: TRBV6-2/TRBV6-3
d_call: .
clone_size: few
cdr3_nt: TGTGCCAGCAGTTACAACAAAAACATTCAGTACTTC
cdr3_aa: CASSYNKNIQYF

cdr3_length: 16
j_call: TRBJ2-7
v_call: TRBV20-1
d_call: .
clone_size: .
cdr3_nt: TGCAGTGCTAGAGATGACCGACAGTCTCCGCTGTACGAGCAGTACTTC
cdr3_aa: CSARDDRQSPLYEQYF

cdr3_length: 13
j_call: TRBJ2-3
v_call: TRBV25-1
d_call: .
clone_size: .
cdr3_nt: TGTGCCAGCAGTGGGAGACGGGCGAATACGCAGTATTTT
cdr3_aa: CASSGRRANTQYF

cdr3_length: 15
j_call: TRBJ2-1
v_call: TRBV10-3
d_call: TRBD2
clone_size: many
cdr3_nt: TGTGCCATCAGTGAGTCGACGGGAGGGCCTAATGAGCAGTTCTTC
cdr3_aa: CAISESTGGPNEQFF

cdr3_length: 16
j_call: TRBJ2-1
v_call: TRBV12-3/TRBV12-4
d_call: TRBD2
clone_size: .
cdr3_nt: TGTGCCAGCAGCCCCCCGACTAGCGGGATTTTCAATGAGCAGTTCTTC
cdr3_aa: CASSPPTSGIFNEQFF

cdr3_length: 13
j_call: TRBJ2-2
v_call: TRBV29-1
d_call: .
clone_size: .
cdr3_nt: TGCAGCGTTGATTCCCGGGTCGGTGGGGAGCTGTTTTTT
cdr3_aa: CSVDSRVGGELFF

cdr3_length: 15
j_call: TRBJ1-1
v_call: TRBV10-3
d_call: .
clone_size: .
cdr3_nt: TGTGCCATCAGTGACCGGCGGGGGTTGAACACTGAAGCTTTCTTT
cdr3_aa: CAISDRRGLNTEAFF

cdr3_length: 13
j_call: TRBJ2-1
v_call: TRBV3-1
d_call: .
clone_size: .
cdr3_nt: TGTGCCAGCAGCCAACCTCCCCACAATGAGCAGTTCTTC
cdr3_aa: CASSQPPHNEQFF